The text below deals with one TCR beta chain. Antigen: not known. The V end was cut by 3 bases, the J end by 5 bases, with 13 bases between. Germline assignment: CDR1 SEHNR and CDR2 FQNEAQ (reference sequence). The CDR3 is 15 amino acids. These data come from a study of cytomegalovirus exposure and HLA in healthy donors. General study findings and limits: High sensitivity and specificity were reportedly achieved when the classifier diagnosed cytomegalovirus status. Most sequenced TCRs were rare (though some public TCRs occurred in many donors). The TCR clusters that emerged in the first cohort tended, a later analysis found, to co-occur in the 120 or so validation repertoires.

Clones were sequenced by immunoSEQ multiplex PCR, and TCRdb holds only the in-frame ones, with some missing. The data hold 180,000 or so clones, with roughly nine tenths observed a single time. This TCR was recovered from a man aged 30 to 45 in good health and CMV-seropositive. This rearrangement joins TRBV7-9 to TRBJ2-2; D may match TRBD1 or TRBD2 (7 bases each). The sequenced sample consisted of PBMCs. Written as DNA, the CDR3 is TGTGCCAGCAGCTTTCGACAGGGAGGGACCGGGGAGCTGTTTTTT. This encodes CASSFRQGGTGELFF.